A selection of T cell receptor beta chains follows, all from one sample in a study of early T cells in non-severe SARS-CoV-2 infection. TCRdb re-analysed the 5' RACE reads in MiXCR, keeping a single row per CDR3 protein. The sample carries about 110,000 distinct CDR3 sequences, 9% to 14% recorded once. Specimen: whole blood. Every receptor here comes from an adult who was a healthcare worker with PCR-confirmed SARS-CoV-2 infection or an uninfected control (not recorded which). Each CDR3 is given without its conserved first and last residue. Only part of the rows carry a size: once, few, many, or a class if the clone is expanded.

j_call: TRBJ1-1
clone_size: many
cdr3_length: 13
v_call: TRBV2
cdr3_aa: ATDQGAHWLTEAF

j_call: TRBJ1-1
clone_size: .
cdr3_length: 11
v_call: TRBV7-9
cdr3_aa: ASSLDTGTEAF

j_call: TRBJ1-6
clone_size: few
cdr3_length: 11
v_call: TRBV5-5
cdr3_aa: ASSLLGTSPLH

j_call: TRBJ1-2
clone_size: few
cdr3_length: 13
v_call: TRBV28
cdr3_aa: ASSLLRTGNYGYT

j_call: TRBJ2-7
clone_size: few
cdr3_length: 15
v_call: TRBV18
cdr3_aa: ASSPGLASGVSYEQY

j_call: TRBJ1-5
clone_size: .
cdr3_length: 11
v_call: TRBV9
cdr3_aa: ASSVGPDQPQH

j_call: TRBJ2-7
clone_size: few
cdr3_length: 14
v_call: TRBV18
cdr3_aa: ASSPSDRGRKSEQY

j_call: TRBJ2-2
clone_size: few
cdr3_length: 14
v_call: TRBV18
cdr3_aa: ASSPKTGPNTGELF

j_call: TRBJ2-1
clone_size: many
cdr3_length: 10
v_call: TRBV30
cdr3_aa: AWSRQGDEQF

j_call: TRBJ2-7
clone_size: many
cdr3_length: 12
v_call: TRBV4-2
cdr3_aa: ASSPGQRDYEQY

j_call: TRBJ2-5
clone_size: many
cdr3_length: 13
v_call: TRBV7-9
cdr3_aa: ASSLIVIGEETQY

j_call: TRBJ1-2
clone_size: many
cdr3_length: 16
v_call: TRBV27
cdr3_aa: ASSSTIYLRDRGYGYT

j_call: TRBJ2-7
clone_size: few
cdr3_length: 12
v_call: TRBV18
cdr3_aa: ASSDGATSYEQY

j_call: TRBJ1-2
clone_size: .
cdr3_length: 11
v_call: TRBV5-1
cdr3_aa: ASSLAVSSGYT

j_call: TRBJ2-5
clone_size: few
cdr3_length: 12
v_call: TRBV6-6
cdr3_aa: ASSQSPGGETQY

j_call: TRBJ1-6
clone_size: .
cdr3_length: 13
v_call: TRBV5-1
cdr3_aa: ASSLGTGPLGTLH

j_call: TRBJ1-2
clone_size: .
cdr3_length: 12
v_call: TRBV18
cdr3_aa: ASSPRTGVNGYT